This T cell receptor (beta chain) originates from a study of T-cell memory formation after mild COVID-19. From the 5' RACE reads, TCRdb called clonotypes with MiXCR, one entry per CDR3 protein. The table shows 470,000 or so distinct CDR3 sequences, with around a sixth occurring only once. This clonotype was observed a handful of times. Germline lookup yields CDR1 MNHEY and CDR2 SVGEGT. This CDR3 is 15 amino acids long. J gave up 2 bases and V 6 bases, and 7 bases lay outside the gene matches. V gene TRBV6-2 or TRBV6-3 combines with J gene TRBJ2-7; 10 nucleotides line up with TRBD2. Sequencing was performed on PBMCs or a T cell subset sorted from them (not recorded which). This receptor was identified in an adult woman who had mild COVID-19 (a few samples of this study predate the infection). Cell type and time point are not known. Written as DNA, the CDR3 is TGTGCCAGCAGACGGGAGCGGGAGGGGACCTACGAGCAGTACTTC. This gives the protein CASRREREGTYEQYF.